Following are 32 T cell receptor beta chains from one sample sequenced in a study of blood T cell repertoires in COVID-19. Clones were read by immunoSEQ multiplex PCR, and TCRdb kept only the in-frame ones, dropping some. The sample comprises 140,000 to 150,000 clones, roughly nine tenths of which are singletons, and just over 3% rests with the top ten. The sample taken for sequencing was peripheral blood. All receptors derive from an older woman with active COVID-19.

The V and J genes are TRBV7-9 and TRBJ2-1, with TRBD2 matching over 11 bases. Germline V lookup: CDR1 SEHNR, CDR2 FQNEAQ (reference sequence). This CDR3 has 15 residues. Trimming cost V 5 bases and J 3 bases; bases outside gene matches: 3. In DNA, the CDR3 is TGTGCCAGCAGCCGACTAGCGGGGAACTACAATGAGCAGTTCTTC. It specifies CASSRLAGNYNEQFF. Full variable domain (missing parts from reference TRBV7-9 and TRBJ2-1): DTGVSQNPRHKITKRGQNVTFRCDPISEHNRLYWYRQTLGQGPEFLTYFQNEAQLEKSRLLSDRFSAERPKGSFSTLEIQRTEQGDSAMYLCASSRLAGNYNEQFFGPGTRLTVL.

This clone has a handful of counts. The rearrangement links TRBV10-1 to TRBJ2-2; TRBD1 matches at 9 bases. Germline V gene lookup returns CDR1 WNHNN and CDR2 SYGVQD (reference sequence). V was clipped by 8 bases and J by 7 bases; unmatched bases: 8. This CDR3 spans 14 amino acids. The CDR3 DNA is TGCGCCAGCCAACGGGACAGGGACAGCGGGGAGCTGTTTTTT. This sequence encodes CASQRDRDSGELFF.

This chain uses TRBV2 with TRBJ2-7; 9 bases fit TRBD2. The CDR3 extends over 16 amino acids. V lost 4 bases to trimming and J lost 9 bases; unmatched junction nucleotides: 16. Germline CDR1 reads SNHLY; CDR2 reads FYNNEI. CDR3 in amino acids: CASSVAASGALLRQYF. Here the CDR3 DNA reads TGTGCCAGCAGTGTAGCGGCTAGCGGGGCCCTTCTACGGCAGTACTTC.

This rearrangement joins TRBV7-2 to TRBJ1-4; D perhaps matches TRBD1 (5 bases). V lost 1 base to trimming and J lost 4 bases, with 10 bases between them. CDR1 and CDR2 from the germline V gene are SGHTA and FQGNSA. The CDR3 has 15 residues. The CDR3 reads CASSLVRQYNEKLFF. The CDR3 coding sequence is TGTGCCAGCAGCTTAGTAAGACAGTATAATGAAAAACTGTTTTTT.

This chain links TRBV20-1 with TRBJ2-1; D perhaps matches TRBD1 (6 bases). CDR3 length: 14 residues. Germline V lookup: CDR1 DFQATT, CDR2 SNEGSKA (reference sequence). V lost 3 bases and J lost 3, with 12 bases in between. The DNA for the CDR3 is TGCAGTGCTAGTGCTGGCAGGGGCTACAATGAGCAGTTCTTC. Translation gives CSASAGRGYNEQFF.

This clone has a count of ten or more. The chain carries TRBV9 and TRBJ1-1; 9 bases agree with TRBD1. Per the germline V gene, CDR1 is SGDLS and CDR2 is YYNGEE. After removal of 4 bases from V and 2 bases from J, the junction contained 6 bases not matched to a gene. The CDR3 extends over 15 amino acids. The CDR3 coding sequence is TGTGCCAGCAGCCCGACAGGGGGTACCAACACTGAAGCTTTCTTT. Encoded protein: CASSPTGGTNTEAFF.

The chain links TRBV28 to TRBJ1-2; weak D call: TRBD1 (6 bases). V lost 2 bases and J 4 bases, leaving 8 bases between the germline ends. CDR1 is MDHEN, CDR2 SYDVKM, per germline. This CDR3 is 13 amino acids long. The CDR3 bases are TGTGCCAGCAGTTTAAGGGGGTTCTATGGCTACACCTTC. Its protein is CASSLRGFYGYTF.

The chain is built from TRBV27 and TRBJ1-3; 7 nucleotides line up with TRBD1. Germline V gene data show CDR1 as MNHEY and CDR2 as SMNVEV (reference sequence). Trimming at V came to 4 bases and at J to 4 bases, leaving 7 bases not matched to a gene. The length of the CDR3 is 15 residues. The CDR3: CASSSYGQDGNTIYF. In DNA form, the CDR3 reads TGTGCCAGCAGTTCCTACGGACAGGACGGAAACACCATATATTTT.

As DNA, the CDR3 is TGTGCCAGCAGTTACCCCGAGGGAGCGGGTAGTGATACGCAGTATTTT. Its translation is CASSYPEGAGSDTQYF. J is TRBJ2-3 and V is TRBV6-6; tentative D call: TRBD2 (6 bases). V gave up 2 bases and J gave up 6 bases, with 18 bases separating them. The length of the CDR3 is 16 residues. Germline-derived CDR1 and CDR2 are MNHNY and SVGAGI (reference sequence).

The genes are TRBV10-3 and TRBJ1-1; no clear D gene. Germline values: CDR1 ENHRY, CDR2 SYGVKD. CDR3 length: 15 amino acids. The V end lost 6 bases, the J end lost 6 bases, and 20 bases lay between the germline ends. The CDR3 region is CAIREARGFVAEAFF. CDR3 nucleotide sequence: TGTGCCATCAGGGAGGCGCGAGGGTTTGTGGCTGAAGCTTTCTTT.

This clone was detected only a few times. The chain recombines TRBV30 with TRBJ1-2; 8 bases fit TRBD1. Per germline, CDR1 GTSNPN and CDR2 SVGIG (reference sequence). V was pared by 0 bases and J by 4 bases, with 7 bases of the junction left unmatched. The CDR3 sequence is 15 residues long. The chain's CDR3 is CAWSVRRGRGYGYTF. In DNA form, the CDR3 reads TGTGCCTGGAGTGTACGCAGGGGGCGCGGCTATGGCTACACCTTC.

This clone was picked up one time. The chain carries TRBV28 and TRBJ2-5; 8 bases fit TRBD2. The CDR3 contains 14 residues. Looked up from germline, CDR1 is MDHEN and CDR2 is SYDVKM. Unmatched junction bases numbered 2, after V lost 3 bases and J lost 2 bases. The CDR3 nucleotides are TGTGCCAGCAGTTTTAGCGGGGCTCAAGAGACCCAGTACTTC. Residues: CASSFSGAQETQYF.

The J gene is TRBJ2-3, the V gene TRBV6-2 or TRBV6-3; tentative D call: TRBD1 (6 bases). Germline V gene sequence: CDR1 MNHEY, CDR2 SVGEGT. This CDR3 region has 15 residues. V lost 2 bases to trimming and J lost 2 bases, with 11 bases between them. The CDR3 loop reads CASSYGQTDTDTQYF. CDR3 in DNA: TGTGCCAGCAGTTACGGACAGACGGACACAGATACGCAGTATTTT.

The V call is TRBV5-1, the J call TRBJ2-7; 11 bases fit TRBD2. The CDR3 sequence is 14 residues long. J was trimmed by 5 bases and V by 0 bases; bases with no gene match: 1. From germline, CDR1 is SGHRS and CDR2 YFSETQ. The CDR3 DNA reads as TGCGCCAGCAGCTTGGTAGCGGGAGGGCACGAGCAGTACTTC. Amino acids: CASSLVAGGHEQYF.

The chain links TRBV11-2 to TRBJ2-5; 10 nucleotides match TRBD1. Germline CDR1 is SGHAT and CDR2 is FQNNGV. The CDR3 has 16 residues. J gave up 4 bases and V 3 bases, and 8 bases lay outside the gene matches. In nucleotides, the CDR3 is TGTGCCAGCAGCTTTAGACAGGGGGCGCGCGGAGAGACCCAGTACTTC. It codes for CASSFRQGARGETQYF. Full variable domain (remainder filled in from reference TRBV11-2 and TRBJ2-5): EAGVAQSPRYKIIEKRQSVAFWCNPISGHATLYWYQQILGQGPKLLIQFQNNGVVDDSQLPKDRFSAERLKGVDSTLKIQPAKLEDSAVYLCASSFRQGARGETQYFGPGTRLLVL.

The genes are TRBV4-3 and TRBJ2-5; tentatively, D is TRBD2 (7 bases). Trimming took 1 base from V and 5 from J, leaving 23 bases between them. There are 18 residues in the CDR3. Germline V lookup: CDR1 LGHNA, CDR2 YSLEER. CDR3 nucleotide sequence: TGCGCCAGCAGCCAAGTTCCGGGCGCTAGCGGAAGGGGGGAGACCCAGTACTTC. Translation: CASSQVPGASGRGETQYF.

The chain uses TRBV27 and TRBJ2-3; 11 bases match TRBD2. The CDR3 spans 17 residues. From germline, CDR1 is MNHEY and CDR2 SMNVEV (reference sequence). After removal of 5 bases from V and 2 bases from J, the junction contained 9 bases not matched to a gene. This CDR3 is CASSHTGTSGLTDTQYF. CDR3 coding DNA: TGTGCCAGCAGTCACACCGGGACTAGCGGTCTCACAGATACGCAGTATTTT.

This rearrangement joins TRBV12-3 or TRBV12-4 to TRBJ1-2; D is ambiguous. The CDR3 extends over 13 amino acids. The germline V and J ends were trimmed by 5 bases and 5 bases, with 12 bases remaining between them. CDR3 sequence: CASSGGRGYGYTF. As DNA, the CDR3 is TGTGCCAGCAGTGGTGGCAGAGGATATGGCTACACCTTC.

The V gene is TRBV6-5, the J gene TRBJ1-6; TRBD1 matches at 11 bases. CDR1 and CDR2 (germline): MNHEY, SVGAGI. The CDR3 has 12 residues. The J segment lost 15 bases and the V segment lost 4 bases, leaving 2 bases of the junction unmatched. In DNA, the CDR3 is TGTGCCAGCAGTTCGGGACAGGGGGTCCTCCACTTT. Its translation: CASSSGQGVLHF.

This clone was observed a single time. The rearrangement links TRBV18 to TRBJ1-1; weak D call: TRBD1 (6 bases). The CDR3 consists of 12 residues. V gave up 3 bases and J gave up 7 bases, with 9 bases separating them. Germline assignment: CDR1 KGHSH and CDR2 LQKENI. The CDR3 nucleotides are TGTGCCAGCTCACCGAACAGGGATGAAGCTTTCTTT. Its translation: CASSPNRDEAFF.

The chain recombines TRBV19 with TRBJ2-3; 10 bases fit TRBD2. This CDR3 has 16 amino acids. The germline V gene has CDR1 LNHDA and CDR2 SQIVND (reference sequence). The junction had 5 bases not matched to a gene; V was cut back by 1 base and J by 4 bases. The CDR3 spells CASSIGSSGSPDTQYF. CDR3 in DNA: TGTGCCAGTAGTATAGGATCTAGCGGGAGTCCAGATACGCAGTATTTT.

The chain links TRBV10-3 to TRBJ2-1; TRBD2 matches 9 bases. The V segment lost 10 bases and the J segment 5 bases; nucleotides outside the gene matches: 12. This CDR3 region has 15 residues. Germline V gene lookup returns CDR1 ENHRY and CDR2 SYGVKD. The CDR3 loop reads CASSYPSGKDNEQFF. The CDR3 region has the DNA TGTGCCAGTAGTTACCCTAGCGGGAAGGACAATGAGCAGTTCTTC.

This CDR3 reads CASSVQVNSNQPQHF. CDR3 DNA: TGTGCCAGCAGCGTCCAGGTAAATAGCAATCAGCCCCAGCATTTT. The chain couples TRBV7-2 to TRBJ1-5; D remains unclear. The V end was cut by 5 bases, the J end by 0 bases, with 11 bases between. The length of the CDR3 is 15 residues. Germline assignment: CDR1 SGHTA and CDR2 FQGNSA.

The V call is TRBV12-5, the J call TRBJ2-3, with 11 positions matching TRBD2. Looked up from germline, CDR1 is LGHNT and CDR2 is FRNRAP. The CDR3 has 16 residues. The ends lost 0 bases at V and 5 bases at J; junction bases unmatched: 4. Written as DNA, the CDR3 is TGTGCTAGTGGTTTGGTACTAGCGGGAGTGGGAGATACGCAGTATTTT. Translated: CASGLVLAGVGDTQYF.

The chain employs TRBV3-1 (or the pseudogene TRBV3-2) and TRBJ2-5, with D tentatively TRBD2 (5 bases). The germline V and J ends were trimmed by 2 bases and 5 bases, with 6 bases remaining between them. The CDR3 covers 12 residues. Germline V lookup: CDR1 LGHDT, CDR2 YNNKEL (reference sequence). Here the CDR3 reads CASSQKRETQYF. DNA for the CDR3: TGTGCCAGCAGCCAAAAGCGGGAGACCCAGTACTTC.

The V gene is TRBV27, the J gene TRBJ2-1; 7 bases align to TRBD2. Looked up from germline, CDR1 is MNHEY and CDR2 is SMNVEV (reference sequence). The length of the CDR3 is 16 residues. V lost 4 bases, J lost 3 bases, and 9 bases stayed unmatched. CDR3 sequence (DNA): TGTGCCAGCAGTTGGGTGACTAGCAGACACTACAATGAGCAGTTCTTC. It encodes CASSWVTSRHYNEQFF.

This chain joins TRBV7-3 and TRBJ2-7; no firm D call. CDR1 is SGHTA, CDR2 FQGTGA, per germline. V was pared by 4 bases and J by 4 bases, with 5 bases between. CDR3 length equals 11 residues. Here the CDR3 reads CASSWAYEQYF. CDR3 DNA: TGTGCCAGCAGCTGGGCGTACGAGCAGTACTTC.

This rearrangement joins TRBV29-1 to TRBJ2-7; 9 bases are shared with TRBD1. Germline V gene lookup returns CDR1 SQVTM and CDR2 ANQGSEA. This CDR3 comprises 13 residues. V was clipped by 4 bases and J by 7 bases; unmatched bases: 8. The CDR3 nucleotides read TGCAGCGTTGGCGGCGGGACAGGGAGGGAGCAGTACTTC. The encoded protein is CSVGGGTGREQYF.

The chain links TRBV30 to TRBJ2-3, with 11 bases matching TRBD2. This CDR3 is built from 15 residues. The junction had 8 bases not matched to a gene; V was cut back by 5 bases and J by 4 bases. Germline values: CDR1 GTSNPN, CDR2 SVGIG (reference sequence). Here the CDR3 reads CAWGTSGSFSDTQYF. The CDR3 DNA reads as TGTGCCTGGGGCACTAGCGGGAGTTTTTCAGATACGCAGTATTTT.

CDR3 nucleotides: TGCGCCAGCAGAACCGACAGGGGATTGAACACTGAAGCTTTCTTT. It codes for CASRTDRGLNTEAFF. The V gene is TRBV5-1, the J gene TRBJ1-1; 8 bases are shared with TRBD1. CDR3 length: 15 residues. Germline trimming cut 5 bases from V and 0 bases from J; bases unmatched to any gene: 6. The germline V gene has CDR1 SGHRS and CDR2 YFSETQ.

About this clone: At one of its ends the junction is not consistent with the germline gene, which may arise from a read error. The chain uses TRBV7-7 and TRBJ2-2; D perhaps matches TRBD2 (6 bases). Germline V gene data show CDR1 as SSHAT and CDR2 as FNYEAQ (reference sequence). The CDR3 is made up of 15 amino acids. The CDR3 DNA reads TGTGCTAGCAGCCCGACGGGAGTTACCACCGGGGAGCTGTTTTTT. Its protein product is CASSPTGVTTGELFF.

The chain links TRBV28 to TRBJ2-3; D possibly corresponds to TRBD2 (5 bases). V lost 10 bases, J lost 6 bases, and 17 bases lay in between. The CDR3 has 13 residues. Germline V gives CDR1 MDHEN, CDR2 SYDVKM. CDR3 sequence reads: CAILAYVPDTQYF. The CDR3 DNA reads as TGTGCCATCCTAGCCTATGTACCGGATACGCAGTATTTT.